Each of the 14 T cell receptor beta chains below was sequenced from the same sample in a study of T cells in Graves' hyperthyroidism and ophthalmopathy. What was amplified from RNA transcripts were TCR beta CDR3 regions. The HTBI set primed first-round TCR CDR3 RT-PCR. TCRdb recomputed calls from the multiplex PCR reads with MiXCR, one row per CDR3 protein. Of fewer than 700,000 distinct CDR3 sequences listed, roughly 17% are singletons. What was sequenced was blood. These receptors all come from a woman between 25 and 40 years old with Graves' hyperthyroidism.

This chain joins TRBV25-1 and TRBJ2-7; 8 bases align to TRBD2. This CDR3 region has 16 residues. The germline gives CDR1 MGHDK, CDR2 SYGVNS. The J segment lost 2 bases and the V segment lost 1 base, leaving 7 bases of the junction unmatched. The DNA of the CDR3 is TGTGCCAGCAGTGAATCCGGGAGGGCCGCGGCCTACGAGCAGTACTTC. Translating gives CASSESGRAAAYEQYF.

This clonotype has ten or more counts. The genes are TRBV6-2 or TRBV6-3 and TRBJ2-7, with 7 bases fitting TRBD1. CDR3 length: 14 residues. Germline V gene lookup returns CDR1 MNHEY and CDR2 SVGEGT. Trimming cost V 1 base and J 2 bases; bases outside gene matches: 2. The CDR3 is CASSYLDRAYEQYF. The CDR3 DNA reads TGTGCCAGCAGTTACTTAGACAGGGCCTACGAGCAGTACTTC.

The chain uses TRBV27 and TRBJ2-1, with TRBD2 matching over 12 bases. The germline CDR1 and CDR2 sequences are MNHEY and SMNVEV (reference sequence). V dropped 5 bases and J dropped 6; count of bases not matched to a gene: 8. CDR3 length: 16 residues. The CDR3 region is CASSGTGLAGSNEQFF. The CDR3 nucleotides read TGTGCCAGCAGTGGGACGGGACTAGCGGGTAGCAATGAGCAGTTCTTC.

This clonotype was found a few times. The rearrangement uses TRBV12-5 and TRBJ1-1; D is undetermined. Trimming removed 3 bases from V and 0 bases from J, with 11 bases in between. Germline V gives CDR1 LGHNT, CDR2 FRNRAP. The CDR3 is 15 residues long. CDR3 DNA sequence: TGTGCTAGTGGTTTTTCTCAAGGGATGAACACTGAAGCTTTCTTT. This sequence encodes CASGFSQGMNTEAFF.

At least ten counts were recorded for this clonotype. The genes are TRBV12-3 or TRBV12-4 and TRBJ2-7; 9 positions match TRBD2. CDR3 size: 19 residues. V trimming: 4 bases; J trimming: 0 bases; junction bases outside the gene matches: 16. Here the CDR3 DNA reads TGTGCCAGCAGTTCCCCCGAAAGACTAGCGGCCTTCAGCTCCTACGAGCAGTACTTC. Translated, it gives CASSSPERLAAFSSYEQYF.

The sample holds a few counts of this clonotype. The gene calls are TRBV15 and TRBJ1-2, with D unresolved. Germline V gene lookup returns CDR1 LNHNV and CDR2 YYDKDF (reference sequence). The CDR3 is 15 amino acids. Trimming took off 1 base at V and 2 bases at J, with 11 bases between the two ends. CDR3 nucleotides: TGTGCCACCAGCAGAGGACTCGGGATAAACTATGGCTACACCTTC. Its translation is CATSRGLGINYGYTF.

The V call is TRBV7-9, the J call TRBJ2-2; no reliable D call. The CDR3 is 15 amino acids. The V end was cut by 1 base, the J end by 2 bases, with 8 bases between. Germline loops: CDR1 SEHNR, CDR2 FQNEAQ (reference sequence). CDR3 in amino acids: CASSLVGVNTGELFF. The CDR3 DNA sequence: TGTGCCAGCAGCTTAGTGGGCGTCAACACCGGGGAGCTGTTTTTT.

The chain joins TRBV6-2 or TRBV6-3 to TRBJ1-6; a possible D gene is TRBD1 (5 bases). Germline CDR1 MNHEY, CDR2 SVGEGT. The CDR3 spans 15 residues. The germline V and J ends were trimmed by 4 bases and 11 bases, with 18 bases remaining between them. CDR3 sequence: CASSSLPGRGTPLHF. The DNA of the CDR3 is TGTGCCAGCAGTTCTTTACCGGGACGGGGGACACCCCTCCACTTT.

This clonotype was counted at least ten times. The genes are TRBV12-3 or TRBV12-4 and TRBJ1-1; TRBD1 is a possible D gene (6 bases). CDR3 size: 16 residues. The germline V and J ends were trimmed by 7 bases and 0 bases, with 18 bases remaining between them. CDR3 amino acids: CASITEAGTLNTEAFF. CDR3 coding DNA: TGTGCCAGCATAACGGAAGCCGGGACACTGAACACTGAAGCTTTCTTT.

This clonotype has a count of ten or more. CDR3 protein: CAIAVDSYGYTF. DNA for the CDR3: TGTGCCATCGCGGTAGACAGCTATGGCTACACCTTC. This chain joins TRBV10-3 and TRBJ1-2; the D gene is possibly TRBD1 (5 bases). The V end was cut by 8 bases, the J end by 4 bases, with 11 bases between. Germline CDR1 reads ENHRY; CDR2 reads SYGVKD. The CDR3 loop spans 12 amino acids.

The gene calls are TRBV7-9 and TRBJ1-1; D is perhaps TRBD1 (5 bases). The CDR3 covers 16 residues. The germline V gene encodes CDR1 SEHNR and CDR2 FQNEAQ (reference sequence). V was cut by 5 bases and J by 4 bases, with 20 bases left in between. In nucleotides, the CDR3 is TGTGCCAGCAGCCCCCGAGGTGGGGGAGTCCTCACTGAAGCTTTCTTT. This sequence encodes CASSPRGGGVLTEAFF.

The CDR3 is CASSPLGESPSTDTQYF. The CDR3 DNA follows: TGTGCCAGCAGCCCGTTAGGGGAAAGCCCTAGCACAGATACGCAGTATTTT. This sequence joins TRBV12-3 or TRBV12-4 and TRBJ2-3; D might be TRBD1 (5 bases). V gave up 6 bases and J gave up 0 bases, with 19 bases separating them. CDR3 length: 17 residues.

In its sample, this clonotype was seen many times. V usage is TRBV2 and J usage is TRBJ1-1, with D perhaps TRBD1 (5 bases). From germline, CDR1 is SNHLY and CDR2 FYNNEI. There are 13 residues in the CDR3. Trimming took 6 bases from V and 4 from J, leaving 12 bases between them. The CDR3 loop is CASRRGEGTEAFF. The CDR3, as DNA: TGTGCCAGCAGGAGAGGGGAGGGCACTGAAGCTTTCTTT. The variable domain in full, with the rest retrieved from reference TRBV2 and TRBJ1-1, is EPEVTQTPSHQVTQMGQEVILRCVPISNHLYFYWYRQILGQKVEFLVSFYNNEISEKSEIFDDQFSVERPDGSNFTLKIRSTKLEDSAMYFCASRRGEGTEAFFGQGTRLTVV.

This clonotype appeared a few times. This chain joins TRBV5-6 and TRBJ1-2; TRBD1 aligns across 8 bases. CDR3 length equals 12 residues. Germline lookup yields CDR1 SGHDT and CDR2 YYEEEE. V shed 5 bases, J shed 10 bases, and the junction held 7 bases outside the gene matches. The CDR3 here is CASRPTGEDYTF. The CDR3 DNA reads TGTGCCAGCAGGCCGACAGGGGAAGACTACACCTTC.